This TCR beta chain was retrieved from a study of T cell responses to AZD1222 COVID-19 vaccine. Study-wide findings and caveats: Spike-specific TCRs gained breadth and depth after people received two AZD1222 doses. As reported, nearly half of all spike-specific TCRs target variant regions that are unmutated.

Pooled samples include second doses given at about 4 or 12 weeks. Trimming shortened V by 1 base and J by 3 bases, and 13 bases separated the two germline ends. There are 14 residues in the CDR3. CDR1 is GTSNPN, CDR2 SVGIG, per germline (reference sequence). The data were produced by immunoSEQ multiplex PCR, yet TCRdb's version contains in-frame clones alone and is incomplete. The profile shows roughly 180,000 clones, more than 85% of them singletons. Note on this clone: Its antigen is undetermined.

This TCR was recovered from an adult who received the AZD1222 COVID-19 vaccine. Source: peripheral blood, taken 28 days after the second AZD1222 dose. The chain links TRBV30 to TRBJ2-7, with D maybe TRBD2 (5 bases). The CDR3 sequence is CAWSGEGRYYEQYF. The CDR3 DNA reads TGTGCCTGGAGTGGCGAGGGCAGGTACTACGAGCAGTACTTC.